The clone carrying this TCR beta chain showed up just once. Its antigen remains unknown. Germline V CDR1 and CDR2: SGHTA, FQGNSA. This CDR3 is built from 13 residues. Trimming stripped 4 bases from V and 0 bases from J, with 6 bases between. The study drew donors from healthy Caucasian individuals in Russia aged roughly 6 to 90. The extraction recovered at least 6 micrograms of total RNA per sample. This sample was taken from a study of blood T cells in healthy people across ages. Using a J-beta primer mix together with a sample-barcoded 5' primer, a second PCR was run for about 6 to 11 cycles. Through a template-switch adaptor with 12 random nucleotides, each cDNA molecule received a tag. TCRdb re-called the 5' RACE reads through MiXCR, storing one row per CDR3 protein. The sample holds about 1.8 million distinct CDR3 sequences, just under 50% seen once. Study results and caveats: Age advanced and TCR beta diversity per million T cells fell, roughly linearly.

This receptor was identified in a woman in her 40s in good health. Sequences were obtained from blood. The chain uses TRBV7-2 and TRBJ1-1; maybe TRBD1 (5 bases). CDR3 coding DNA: TGTGCCAGCAGCTGGACACTGAACACTGAAGCTTTCTTT. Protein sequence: CASSWTLNTEAFF.